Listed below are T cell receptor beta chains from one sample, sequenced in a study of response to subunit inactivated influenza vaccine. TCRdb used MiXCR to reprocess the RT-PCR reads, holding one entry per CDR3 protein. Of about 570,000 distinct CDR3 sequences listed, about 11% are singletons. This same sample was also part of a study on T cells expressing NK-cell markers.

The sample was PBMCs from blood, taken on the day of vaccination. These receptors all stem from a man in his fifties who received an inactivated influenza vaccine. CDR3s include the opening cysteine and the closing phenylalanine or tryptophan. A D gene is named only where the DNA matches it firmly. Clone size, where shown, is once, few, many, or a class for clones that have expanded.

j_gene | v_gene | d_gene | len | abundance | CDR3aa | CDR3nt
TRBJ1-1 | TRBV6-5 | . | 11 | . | CASVRGFEAFF | TGTGCCAGCGTTAGGGGGTTCGAGGCTTTCTTT
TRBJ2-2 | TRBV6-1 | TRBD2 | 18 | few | CASTDASGGAFRAGELFF | TGTGCCAGCACCGACGCTAGCGGGGGGGCCTTTCGGGCCGGGGAGCTGTTTTTT
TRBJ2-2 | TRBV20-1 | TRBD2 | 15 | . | CSARTSGSRTGELFF | TGCAGTGCTAGGACTAGCGGGAGTAGAACCGGGGAGCTGTTTTTT
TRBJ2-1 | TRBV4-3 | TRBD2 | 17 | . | CASSQVAGAGVFNEQFF | TGCGCCAGCAGCCAAGTAGCGGGGGCGGGGGTGTTCAATGAGCAGTTCTTC
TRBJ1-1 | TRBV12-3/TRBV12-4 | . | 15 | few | CASSFRGGSVTEAFF | TGTGCCAGCAGTTTCCGCGGAGGCTCGGTCACTGAAGCTTTCTTT
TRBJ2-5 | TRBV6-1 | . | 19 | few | CASSEFRGGLGRHQETQYF | TGTGCCAGCAGTGAATTCAGGGGGGGGCTAGGGAGACACCAAGAGACCCAGTACTTC
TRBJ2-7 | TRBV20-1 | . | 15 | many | CSARATGLANYEQYF | TGCAGTGCTAGAGCTACGGGACTGGCAAACTACGAGCAGTACTTC
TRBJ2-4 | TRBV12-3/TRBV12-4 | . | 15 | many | CASSPPTEYKNIQYF | TGTGCCAGCAGTCCCCCCACGGAGTACAAAAACATTCAGTACTTC
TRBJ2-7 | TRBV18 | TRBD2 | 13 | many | CASSRSGGYEQYF | TGTGCCAGCTCTCGTTCGGGGGGCTACGAGCAGTACTTC
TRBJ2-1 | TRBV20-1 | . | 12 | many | CSADRGGPEQFF | TGCAGTGCAGATAGGGGGGGGCCTGAGCAGTTCTTC
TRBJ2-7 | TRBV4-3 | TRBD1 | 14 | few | CASSPDRGRGEQYF | TGCGCCAGCTCCCCCGACAGGGGGCGCGGCGAGCAGTACTTC
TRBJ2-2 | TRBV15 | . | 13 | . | CATSRDENGELFF | TGTGCCACCAGCAGAGACGAGAACGGGGAGCTGTTTTTT
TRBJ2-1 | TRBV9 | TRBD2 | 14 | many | CASSVEGRDNEQFF | TGTGCCAGCAGCGTAGAAGGGAGGGACAATGAGCAGTTCTTC
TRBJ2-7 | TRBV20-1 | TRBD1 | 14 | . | CSARVVTGADEQYF | TGCAGTGCTAGAGTTGTGACAGGGGCGGACGAGCAGTACTTC
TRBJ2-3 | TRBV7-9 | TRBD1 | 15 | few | CASSLGDRETDTQYF | TGTGCCAGCAGCTTAGGGGACAGGGAGACAGATACGCAGTATTTT
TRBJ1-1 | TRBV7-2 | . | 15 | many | CASSPHAGIGTEAFF | TGTGCCAGCAGCCCCCATGCCGGGATAGGGACTGAAGCTTTCTTT
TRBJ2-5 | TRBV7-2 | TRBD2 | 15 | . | CASSYQMSSGGTQYF | TGTGCCAGCAGCTACCAAATGAGTAGCGGGGGGACCCAGTACTTC
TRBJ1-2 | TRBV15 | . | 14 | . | CATSYSGVGYGYTF | TGTGCCACCAGTTACTCAGGGGTCGGCTATGGCTACACCTTC
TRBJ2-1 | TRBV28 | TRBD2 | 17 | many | CASLRLAGEVSYNEQFF | TGTGCCAGCCTGCGACTAGCGGGAGAGGTTAGTTACAATGAGCAGTTCTTC
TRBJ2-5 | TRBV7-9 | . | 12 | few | CASSTRGGFPYF | TGTGCCAGCAGCACCAGGGGGGGATTCCCGTACTTC
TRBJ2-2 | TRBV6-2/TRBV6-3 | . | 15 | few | CASSYRDTYTGELFF | TGTGCCAGCAGTTATCGAGACACCTACACCGGGGAGCTGTTTTTT
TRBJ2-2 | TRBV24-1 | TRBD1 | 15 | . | CATSDSGQGTGELFF | TGTGCCACCAGTGATTCGGGACAGGGAACCGGGGAGCTGTTTTTT
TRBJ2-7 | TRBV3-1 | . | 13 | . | CASRRRGTYEQYF | TGTGCCAGCAGGAGGAGGGGAACCTACGAGCAGTACTTC
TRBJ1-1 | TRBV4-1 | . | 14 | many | CASSQVSGNTEAFF | TGCGCCAGCAGCCAAGTATCAGGGAACACTGAAGCTTTCTTT
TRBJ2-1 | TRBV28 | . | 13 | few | CSSQGNSYNEQFF | TGTTCCTCACAGGGAAACTCCTACAATGAGCAGTTCTTC
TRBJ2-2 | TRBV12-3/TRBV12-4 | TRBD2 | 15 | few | CASRLAGTNTGELFF | TGTGCCAGCAGGCTAGCGGGAACGAACACCGGGGAGCTGTTTTTT
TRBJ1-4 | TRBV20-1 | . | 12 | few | CSASRSNEKLFF | TGCAGTGCTAGTCGTAGTAATGAAAAACTGTTTTTT
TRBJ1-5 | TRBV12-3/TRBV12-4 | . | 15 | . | CASRFGQYSNQPQHF | TGTGCCAGCAGATTTGGGCAGTATAGCAATCAGCCCCAGCATTTT
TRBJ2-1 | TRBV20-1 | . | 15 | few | CSARDGGYSYNEQFF | TGCAGTGCTAGAGATGGGGGGTACTCCTACAATGAGCAGTTCTTC
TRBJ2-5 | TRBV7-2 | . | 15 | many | CASSFVRDYQETQYF | TGTGCCAGCAGCTTCGTAAGGGATTACCAAGAGACCCAGTACTTC
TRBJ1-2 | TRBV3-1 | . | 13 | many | CASSQVRSYGYTF | TGTGCCAGCAGCCAAGTCAGGAGCTATGGCTACACCTTC
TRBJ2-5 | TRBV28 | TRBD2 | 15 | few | CASSLAGATQETQYF | TGTGCCAGCAGTTTGGCGGGAGCTACCCAAGAGACCCAGTACTTC
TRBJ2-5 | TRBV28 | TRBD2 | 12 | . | CASGTSGSPQYF | TGTGCCAGTGGGACTAGCGGGAGTCCCCAGTACTTC
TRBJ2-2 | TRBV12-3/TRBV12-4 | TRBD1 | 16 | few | CASSLLGQVNTGELFF | TGTGCCAGCAGTTTGTTGGGACAGGTGAACACCGGGGAGCTGTTTTTT
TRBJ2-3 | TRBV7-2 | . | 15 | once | CASSLGQPRTDTHYF | TGTGCCAGCAGCCTCGGACAGCCCCGCACAGATACGCATTATTTT
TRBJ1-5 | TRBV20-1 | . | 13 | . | CSARETSRQPQHF | TGCAGTGCTAGAGAAACAAGCAGACAGCCCCAGCATTTT
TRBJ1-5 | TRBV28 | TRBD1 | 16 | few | CASSLLAGGFNQPQHF | TGTGCCAGCAGTTTATTGGCAGGGGGCTTCAATCAGCCCCAGCATTTT
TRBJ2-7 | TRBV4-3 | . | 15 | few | CASSQDYPGLYEQYF | TGCGCCAGCAGCCAAGATTATCCGGGACTCTACGAGCAGTACTTC
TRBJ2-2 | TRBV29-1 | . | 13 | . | CSVVSPITGELFF | TGCAGCGTAGTATCCCCGATTACCGGGGAGCTGTTTTTT
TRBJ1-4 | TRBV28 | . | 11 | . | CASNQQGGLFF | TGTGCCAGCAACCAACAGGGAGGACTGTTTTTT
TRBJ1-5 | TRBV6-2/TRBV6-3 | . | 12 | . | CASGYSNQPQHF | TGTGCCAGTGGTTATAGCAATCAGCCCCAGCATTTT
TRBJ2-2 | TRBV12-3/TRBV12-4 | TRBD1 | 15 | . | CASSRDRPRSGELFF | TGTGCCAGCAGTAGGGACAGGCCACGATCCGGGGAGCTGTTTTTT
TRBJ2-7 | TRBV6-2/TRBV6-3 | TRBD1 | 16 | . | CASSYNLDRGLYEQYF | TGTGCCAGCAGTTACAATCTGGACAGGGGGCTCTACGAGCAGTACTTC
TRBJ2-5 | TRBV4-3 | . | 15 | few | CASSQDFRSQETQYF | TGCGCCAGCAGCCAAGATTTTCGCAGTCAAGAGACCCAGTACTTC
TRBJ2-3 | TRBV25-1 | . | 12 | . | CASSESRGIPYF | TGTGCCAGCAGTGAATCGAGGGGGATACCGTATTTT
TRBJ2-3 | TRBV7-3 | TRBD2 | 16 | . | CASSLGTGGPGDTQYF | TGTGCCAGCAGCTTAGGTACGGGAGGGCCCGGAGATACGCAGTATTTT
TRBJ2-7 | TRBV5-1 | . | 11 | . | CASSSDVEQYF | TGCGCCAGCAGCTCAGACGTCGAGCAGTACTTC
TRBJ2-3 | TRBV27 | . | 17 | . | CASSLVSGWEQFGTQYF | TGTGCCAGCAGTCTCGTCAGTGGGTGGGAGCAGTTTGGGACGCAGTATTTT
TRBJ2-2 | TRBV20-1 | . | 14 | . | CSARDSAITGELFF | TGCAGTGCTAGAGATTCAGCGATCACCGGGGAGCTGTTTTTT
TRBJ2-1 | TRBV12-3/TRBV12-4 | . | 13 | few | CASSFYNWDEQFF | TGTGCCAGCAGTTTTTACAACTGGGATGAGCAGTTCTTC
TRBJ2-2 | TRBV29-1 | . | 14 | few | CSVGQPTNTGELFF | TGCAGCGTTGGACAGCCTACGAACACCGGGGAGCTGTTTTTT
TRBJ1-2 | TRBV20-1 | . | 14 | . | CSAKGQNTNYGYTF | TGCAGTGCAAAAGGACAGAATACTAACTATGGCTACACCTTC
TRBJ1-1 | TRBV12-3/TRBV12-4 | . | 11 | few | CASSNLVEAFF | TGTGCCAGCAGTAACCTGGTGGAAGCTTTCTTT
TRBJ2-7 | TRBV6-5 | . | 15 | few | CASSYGGGFSHEQYF | TGTGCCAGCAGTTACGGGGGGGGCTTTAGCCACGAGCAGTACTTC
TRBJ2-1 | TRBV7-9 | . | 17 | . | CASSSYFTGSLYNEQFF | TGTGCCAGCAGCAGCTATTTTACAGGGAGCCTCTACAATGAGCAGTTCTTC
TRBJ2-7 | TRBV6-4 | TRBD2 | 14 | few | CASIRLAGVNEQYF | TGTGCCAGCATTCGACTAGCGGGAGTAAACGAGCAGTACTTC
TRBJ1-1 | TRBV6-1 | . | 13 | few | CASSAGRKTEAFF | TGTGCCAGCAGTGCGGGGAGAAAGACTGAAGCTTTCTTT
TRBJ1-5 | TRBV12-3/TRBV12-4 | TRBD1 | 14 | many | CASTLQGAPGPQHF | TGTGCCAGCACCTTACAGGGGGCGCCTGGGCCCCAGCATTTT
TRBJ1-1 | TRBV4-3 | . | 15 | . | CASSQEKGGNTEAFF | TGCGCCAGCAGCCAAGAAAAAGGGGGGAACACTGAAGCTTTCTTT